A selection of T cell receptor beta chains follows, all from one sample in a study of beta chain features in type 1 diabetes. Using immunoSEQ multiplex PCR, the repertoire was profiled, and TCRdb retains in-frame clones only, with some absent. The profile shows 640,000 or so clones, over 10% of them singletons. The specimen was naive CD4+ T cells from blood. The source of these receptors is a man younger than 35 with type 1 diabetes. CDR3s include the opening cysteine and the closing phenylalanine or tryptophan. The order of the fields is J gene, V gene, D gene, clone size, CDR3 protein, CDR3 DNA. D genes are given only for firm matches. Part of the rows lack a size; the others show once, few, many or a class for expanded clones.

j_gene: TRBJ2-2
v_gene: TRBV27
d_gene: -
abundance: few
CDR3aa: CASSLLGRGSTGELFF
CDR3nt: TGTGCCAGCAGTTTATTAGGGCGGGGTTCCACCGGGGAGCTGTTTTTT

j_gene: TRBJ2-1
v_gene: TRBV2
d_gene: TRBD1
abundance: few
CDR3aa: CARPGQGASNEQFF
CDR3nt: TGTGCCAGACCGGGACAGGGGGCGTCCAATGAGCAGTTCTTC

j_gene: TRBJ1-2
v_gene: TRBV29-1
d_gene: -
abundance: -
CDR3aa: CSVAPGGTAGVDTF
CDR3nt: TGCAGCGTTGCACCGGGAGGGACGGCGGGGGTGGACACCTTC

j_gene: TRBJ2-5
v_gene: TRBV29-1
d_gene: TRBD1
abundance: -
CDR3aa: CSVVTGVLQETQYF
CDR3nt: TGCAGCGTTGTAACAGGGGTATTACAAGAGACCCAGTACTTC

j_gene: TRBJ1-4
v_gene: TRBV29-1
d_gene: -
abundance: few
CDR3aa: CSGRQGNEKLFF
CDR3nt: TGCAGCGGGCGCCAGGGTAATGAAAAACTGTTTTTT

j_gene: TRBJ2-3
v_gene: TRBV7-9
d_gene: -
abundance: few
CDR3aa: CASSLAGATDTQYF
CDR3nt: TGTGCCAGCAGCTTAGCTGGGGCGACAGATACGCAGTATTTT

j_gene: TRBJ1-2
v_gene: TRBV18
d_gene: -
abundance: -
CDR3aa: CASSTGDYGYTF
CDR3nt: TGTGCCAGCTCTACAGGAGATTATGGCTACACCTTC

j_gene: TRBJ1-1
v_gene: TRBV6-1
d_gene: -
abundance: few
CDR3aa: CASSEVRRENTEAFF
CDR3nt: TGTGCCAGCAGTGAAGTTCGGAGGGAGAACACTGAAGCTTTCTTT

j_gene: TRBJ2-3
v_gene: TRBV6-6
d_gene: TRBD1
abundance: few
CDR3aa: CASSSGTGSSTQYF
CDR3nt: TGTGCCAGCAGTTCCGGGACAGGGTCAAGTACGCAGTATTTT

j_gene: TRBJ1-6
v_gene: TRBV7-9
d_gene: TRBD1
abundance: -
CDR3aa: CASSGDREESPLHF
CDR3nt: TGTGCCAGCAGCGGCGACAGGGAAGAATCACCCCTCCACTTT

j_gene: TRBJ2-1
v_gene: TRBV15
d_gene: -
abundance: few
CDR3aa: CATGAYNEQFF
CDR3nt: TGTGCCACTGGGGCCTACAATGAGCAGTTCTTC

j_gene: TRBJ2-4
v_gene: TRBV19
d_gene: -
abundance: few
CDR3aa: CASSLLGAKNIQYF
CDR3nt: TGTGCCAGTAGCCTCCTTGGAGCGAAAAACATTCAGTACTTC

j_gene: TRBJ1-2
v_gene: TRBV25-1
d_gene: -
abundance: few
CDR3aa: CASSEGGPYGYTF
CDR3nt: TGTGCCAGCAGTGAAGGGGGACCCTATGGCTACACCTTC

j_gene: TRBJ1-3
v_gene: TRBV30
d_gene: -
abundance: -
CDR3aa: CAWSLTGNTIYF
CDR3nt: TGTGCCTGGAGTTTGACTGGAAACACCATATATTTT

j_gene: TRBJ2-7
v_gene: TRBV28
d_gene: TRBD1
abundance: -
CDR3aa: CASSPPGQGSYEQYF
CDR3nt: TGTGCCAGCAGCCCACCGGGACAGGGATCCTACGAGCAGTACTTC

j_gene: TRBJ2-7
v_gene: TRBV2
d_gene: TRBD2
abundance: -
CDR3aa: CASSAGSGDHYEQYF
CDR3nt: TGTGCCAGCAGTGCGGGGAGCGGGGATCACTACGAGCAGTACTTC

j_gene: TRBJ1-2
v_gene: TRBV2
d_gene: TRBD1
abundance: few
CDR3aa: CASSDQHGTAAFGYTF
CDR3nt: TGTGCCAGCAGTGACCAACATGGGACAGCCGCTTTTGGCTACACCTTC

j_gene: TRBJ1-1
v_gene: TRBV29-1
d_gene: TRBD1
abundance: few
CDR3aa: CSMGGGAGTEAFF
CDR3nt: TGCAGCATGGGAGGGGGCGCGGGCACTGAAGCTTTCTTT

j_gene: TRBJ2-3
v_gene: TRBV6-1
d_gene: -
abundance: -
CDR3aa: CASMAGARTDTQYF
CDR3nt: TGTGCCAGCATGGCTGGGGCTCGGACAGATACGCAGTATTTT

j_gene: TRBJ2-7
v_gene: TRBV1
d_gene: -
abundance: -
CDR3aa: CTSSPRLGAKQYF
CDR3nt: TGCACCAGCAGCCCCCGACTGGGGGCGAAGCAGTACTTC

j_gene: TRBJ2-1
v_gene: TRBV2
d_gene: -
abundance: -
CDR3aa: CASSDVGQGRVF
CDR3nt: TGTGCCAGCAGTGACGTGGGCCAGGGGAGGGTCTTC

j_gene: TRBJ1-2
v_gene: TRBV5-6
d_gene: -
abundance: -
CDR3aa: CASSLSGSYTF
CDR3nt: TGTGCCAGCAGCTTGAGTGGTTCTTACACCTTC